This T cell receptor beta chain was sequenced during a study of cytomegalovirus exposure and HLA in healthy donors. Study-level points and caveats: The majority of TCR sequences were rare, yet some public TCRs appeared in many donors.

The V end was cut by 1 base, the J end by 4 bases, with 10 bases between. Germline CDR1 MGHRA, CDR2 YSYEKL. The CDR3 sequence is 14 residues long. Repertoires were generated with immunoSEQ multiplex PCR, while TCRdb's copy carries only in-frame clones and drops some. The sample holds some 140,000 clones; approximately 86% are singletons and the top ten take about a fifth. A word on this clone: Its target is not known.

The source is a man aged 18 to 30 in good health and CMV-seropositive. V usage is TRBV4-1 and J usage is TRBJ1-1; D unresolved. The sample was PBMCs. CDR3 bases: TGCGCCAGCAGCCAAGGAGGGAGGAGCACTGAAGCTTTCTTT. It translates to CASSQGGRSTEAFF.